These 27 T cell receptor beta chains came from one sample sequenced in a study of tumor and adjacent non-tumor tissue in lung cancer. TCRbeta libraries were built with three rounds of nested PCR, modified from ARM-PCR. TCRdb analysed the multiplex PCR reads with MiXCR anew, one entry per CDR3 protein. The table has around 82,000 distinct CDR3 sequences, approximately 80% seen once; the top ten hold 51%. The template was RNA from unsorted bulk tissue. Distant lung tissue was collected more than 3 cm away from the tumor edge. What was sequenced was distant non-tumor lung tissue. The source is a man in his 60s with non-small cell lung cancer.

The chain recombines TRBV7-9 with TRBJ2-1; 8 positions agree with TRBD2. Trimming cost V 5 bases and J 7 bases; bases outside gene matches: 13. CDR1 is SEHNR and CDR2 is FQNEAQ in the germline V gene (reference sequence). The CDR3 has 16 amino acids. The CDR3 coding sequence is TGTGCCAGCAGCCCGGTGAGGCTAGCGGGCATGAATGAGCAGTTCTTC. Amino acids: CASSPVRLAGMNEQFF.

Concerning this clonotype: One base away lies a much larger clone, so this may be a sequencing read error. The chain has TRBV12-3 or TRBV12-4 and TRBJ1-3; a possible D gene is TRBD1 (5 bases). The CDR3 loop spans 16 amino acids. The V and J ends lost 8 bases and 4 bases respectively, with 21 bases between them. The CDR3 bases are TGTGCCAGCTCCCCCCCTCAGACAGTGGGCGGAAACACCATATATTTT. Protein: CASSPPQTVGGNTIYF.

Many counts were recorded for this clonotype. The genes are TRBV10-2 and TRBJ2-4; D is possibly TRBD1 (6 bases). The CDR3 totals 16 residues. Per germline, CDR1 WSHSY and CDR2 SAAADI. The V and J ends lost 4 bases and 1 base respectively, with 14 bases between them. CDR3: CASSAQGWGAKNIQYF. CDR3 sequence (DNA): TGCGCCAGCAGTGCACAGGGTTGGGGGGCCAAAAACATTCAGTACTTC.

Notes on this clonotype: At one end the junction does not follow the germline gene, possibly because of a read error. This CDR3 is CVSTFEGNSPLHF. The CDR3, as DNA: TGTGTCAGCACCTTTGAGGGGAATTCACCCCTCCACTTT. The chain joins TRBV11-3 to TRBJ1-6, with D tentatively TRBD1 (5 bases). The CDR3 consists of 13 residues. Germline V lookup: CDR1 SGHNT, CDR2 YENEEA.

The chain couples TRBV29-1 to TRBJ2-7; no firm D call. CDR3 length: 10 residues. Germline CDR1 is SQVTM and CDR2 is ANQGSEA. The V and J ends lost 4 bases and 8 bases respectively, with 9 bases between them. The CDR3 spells CSVVQQKQYF. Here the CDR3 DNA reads TGCAGCGTTGTTCAGCAGAAGCAGTACTTC.

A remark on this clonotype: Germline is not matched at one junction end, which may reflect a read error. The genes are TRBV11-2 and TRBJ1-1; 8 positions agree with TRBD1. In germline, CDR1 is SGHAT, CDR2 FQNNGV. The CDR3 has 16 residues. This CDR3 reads CVISPSRGPLRGEVFF. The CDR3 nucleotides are TGTGTCATCAGCCCCTCCAGGGGGCCATTGAGGGGTGAAGTTTTCTTT.

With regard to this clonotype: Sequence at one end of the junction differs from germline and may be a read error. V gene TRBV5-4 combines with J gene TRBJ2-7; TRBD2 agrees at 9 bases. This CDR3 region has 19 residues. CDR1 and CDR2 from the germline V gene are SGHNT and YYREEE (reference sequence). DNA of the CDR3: TGTGCCACCGGCTCGCCGTCGGGTAGCGGGAGCAGGGGCTCCTATGAGCAGTACTTC. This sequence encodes CATGSPSGSGSRGSYEQYF.

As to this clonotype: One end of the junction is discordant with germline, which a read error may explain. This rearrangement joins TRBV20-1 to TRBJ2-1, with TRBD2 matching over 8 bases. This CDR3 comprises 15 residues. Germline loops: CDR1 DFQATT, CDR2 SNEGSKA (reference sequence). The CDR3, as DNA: TGCAGTGCTAGAGAAACTAGCGGTCTAGCCAATGAGCAATCCTTC. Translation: CSARETSGLANEQSF.

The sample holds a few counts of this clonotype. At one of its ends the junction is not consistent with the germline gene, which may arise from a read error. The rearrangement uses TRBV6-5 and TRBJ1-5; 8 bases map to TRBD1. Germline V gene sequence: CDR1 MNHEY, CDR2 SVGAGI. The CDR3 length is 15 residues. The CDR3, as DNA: TGCGCCAGCAGTTACTGTGGACAGGGTAGTCAGCCACAGCATTTT. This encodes CASSYCGQGSQPQHF.

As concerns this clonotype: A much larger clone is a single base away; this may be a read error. DNA of the CDR3: TGTGCCACCAGTGACCTTGGGACAGACAATGTGCAGTTCTTC. Translating gives CATSDLGTDNVQFF. The chain couples TRBV24-1 to TRBJ2-1, with 7 bases fitting TRBD1. The germline V gene encodes CDR1 KGHDR and CDR2 SFDVKD. This CDR3 has 14 residues.

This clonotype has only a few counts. The CDR3 here is CASTSSGLLYNEQFF. In DNA, the CDR3 is TGTGCCAGCACCTCCTCGGGACTACTTTACAATGAGCAGTTCTTC. The chain recombines TRBV6-5 with TRBJ2-1; TRBD2 matches at 7 bases. The CDR3 is 15 residues long. Germline CDR1 is MNHEY and CDR2 is SVGAGI. Losses at the gene ends were 7 bases for V and 4 bases for J; bases not matched to a gene: 10.

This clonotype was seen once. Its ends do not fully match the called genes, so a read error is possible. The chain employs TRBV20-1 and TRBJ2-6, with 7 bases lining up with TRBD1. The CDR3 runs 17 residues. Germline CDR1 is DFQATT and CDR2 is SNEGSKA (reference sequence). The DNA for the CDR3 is TGCAATGCTAGAGATGTGGGACAGACATCTGGGGCCAACGTCCTGACTTTC. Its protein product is CNARDVGQTSGANVLTF.

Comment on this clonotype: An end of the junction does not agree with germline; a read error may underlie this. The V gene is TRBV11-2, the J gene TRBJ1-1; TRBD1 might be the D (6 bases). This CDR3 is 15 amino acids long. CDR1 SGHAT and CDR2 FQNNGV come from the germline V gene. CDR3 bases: TGTGCCAGCATCTTAGATCCAGGGGCTTACACTGAAGCTGTCTTT. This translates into CASILDPGAYTEAVF.

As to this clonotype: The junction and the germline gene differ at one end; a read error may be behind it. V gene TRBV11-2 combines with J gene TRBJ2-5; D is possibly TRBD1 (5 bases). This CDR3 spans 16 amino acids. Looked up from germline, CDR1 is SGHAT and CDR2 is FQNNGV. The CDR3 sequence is CTSSPTMGRPKETQYF. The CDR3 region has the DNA TGTACCAGTAGCCCCACAATGGGGCGGCCAAAGGAGACCCAGTACTTC.

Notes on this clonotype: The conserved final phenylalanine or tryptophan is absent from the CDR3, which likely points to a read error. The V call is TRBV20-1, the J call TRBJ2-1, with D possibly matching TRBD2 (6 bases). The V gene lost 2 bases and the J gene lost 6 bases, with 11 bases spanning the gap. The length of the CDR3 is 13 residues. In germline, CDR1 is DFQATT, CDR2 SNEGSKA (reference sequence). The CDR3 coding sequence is TGCAGTGCTAGATGGCAAGCGGGCAATGAGCAGTTCCTC. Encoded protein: CSARWQAGNEQFL.

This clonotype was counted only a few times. The CDR3 coding sequence is TGTGCCAGGATAACCCGAAGGCTATGCGGAAACACTGAAGCTTTCTTT. As protein: CARITRRLCGNTEAFF. The chain combines TRBV6-5 with TRBJ1-1; the D is unclear. Deletions cut 9 bases from V and 2 bases from J, with 22 bases between. The CDR3 runs 16 residues. Germline V gene data show CDR1 as MNHEY and CDR2 as SVGAGI.

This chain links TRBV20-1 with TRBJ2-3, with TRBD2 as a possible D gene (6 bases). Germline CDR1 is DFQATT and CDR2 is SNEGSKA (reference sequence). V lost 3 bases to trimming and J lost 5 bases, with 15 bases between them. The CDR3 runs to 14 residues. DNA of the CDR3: TGCAGTGCTAGTTTCCGGGAGAGGGAAGATACGCAGTATTTT. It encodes CSASFREREDTQYF.

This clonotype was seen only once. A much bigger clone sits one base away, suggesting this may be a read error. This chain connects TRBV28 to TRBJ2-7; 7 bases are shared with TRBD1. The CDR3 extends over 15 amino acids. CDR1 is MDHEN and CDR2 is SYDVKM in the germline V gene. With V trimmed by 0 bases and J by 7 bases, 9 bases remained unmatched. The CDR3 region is CASSLWGRTRGEQYF. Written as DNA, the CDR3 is TGTGCCAGCAGTTTATGGGGGCGGACCAGGGGGGAGCAGTACTTC.

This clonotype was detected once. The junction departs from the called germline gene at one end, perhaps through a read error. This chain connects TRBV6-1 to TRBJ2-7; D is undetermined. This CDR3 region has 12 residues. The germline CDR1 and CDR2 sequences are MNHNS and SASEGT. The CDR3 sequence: CPSRDNPMEQYF. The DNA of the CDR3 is TGTCCCAGCAGAGACAATCCGATGGAGCAGTACTTC.

CDR3 region: CSARLWRGVNTEAFF. In DNA form, the CDR3 reads TGCAGTGCTAGACTTTGGAGGGGGGTGAACACTGAAGCTTTCTTT. V is TRBV20-1 and J is TRBJ1-1, with D possibly TRBD1 on 6 matching bases. The CDR3 extends over 15 amino acids. Germline assignment: CDR1 DFQATT and CDR2 SNEGSKA (reference sequence). The ends were cut back, 2 bases at V and 0 bases at J, with 13 bases in the middle.

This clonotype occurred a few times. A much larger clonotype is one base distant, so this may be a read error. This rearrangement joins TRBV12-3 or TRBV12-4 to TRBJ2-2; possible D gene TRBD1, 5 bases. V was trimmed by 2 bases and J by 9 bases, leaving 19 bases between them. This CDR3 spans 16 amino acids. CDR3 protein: CASSLRAGPRTWELFF. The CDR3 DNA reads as TGTGCCAGCAGTTTAAGGGCAGGGCCTAGAACCTGGGAGCTGTTTTTT.

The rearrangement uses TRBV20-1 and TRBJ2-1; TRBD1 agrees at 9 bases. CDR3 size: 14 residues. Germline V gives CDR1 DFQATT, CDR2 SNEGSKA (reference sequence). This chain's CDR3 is CTGIQDRGNNEQFF. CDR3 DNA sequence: TGCACTGGTATCCAGGACAGGGGAAACAATGAGCAGTTCTTC.

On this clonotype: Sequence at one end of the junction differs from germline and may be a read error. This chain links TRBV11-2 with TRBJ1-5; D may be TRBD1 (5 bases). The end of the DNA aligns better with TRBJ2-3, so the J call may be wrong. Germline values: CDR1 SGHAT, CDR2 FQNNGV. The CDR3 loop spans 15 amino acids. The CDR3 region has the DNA TGTGCTAGCAGCATCGGACACGATAGCAATCAGCCCCAGTATTTT. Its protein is CASSIGHDSNQPQYF.

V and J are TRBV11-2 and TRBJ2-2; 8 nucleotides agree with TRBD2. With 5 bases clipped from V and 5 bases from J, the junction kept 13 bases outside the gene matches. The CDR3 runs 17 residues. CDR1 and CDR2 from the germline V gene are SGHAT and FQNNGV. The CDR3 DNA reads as TGTGCCAGCAGCGACCCGGGGGGCGGGGGGTTTACCGGGGAGCTGTTTTTT. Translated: CASSDPGGGGFTGELFF.

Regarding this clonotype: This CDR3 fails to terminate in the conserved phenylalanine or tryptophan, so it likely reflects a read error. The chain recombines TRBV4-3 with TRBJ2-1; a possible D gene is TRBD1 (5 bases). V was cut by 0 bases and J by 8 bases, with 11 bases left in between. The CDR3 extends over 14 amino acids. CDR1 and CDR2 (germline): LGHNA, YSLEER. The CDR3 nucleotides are TGCGCCAGCAGCCAAGATCAGGGATGGGATGAGCAGTTCTTA. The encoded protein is CASSQDQGWDEQFL.

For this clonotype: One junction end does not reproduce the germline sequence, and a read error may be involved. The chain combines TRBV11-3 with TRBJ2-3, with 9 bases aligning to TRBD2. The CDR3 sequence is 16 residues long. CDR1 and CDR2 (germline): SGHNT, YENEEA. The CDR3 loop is CVSSTRLAEVSDTQYF. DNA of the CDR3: TGTGTCAGCAGCACTCGACTAGCGGAAGTTTCAGATACGCAGTATTTT.

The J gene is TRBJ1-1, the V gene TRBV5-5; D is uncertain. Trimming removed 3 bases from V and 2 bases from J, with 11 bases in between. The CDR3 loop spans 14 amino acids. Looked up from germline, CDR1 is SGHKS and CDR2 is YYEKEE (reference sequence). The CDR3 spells CASSSPTRNTEAFF. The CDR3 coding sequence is TGTGCCAGCAGCTCGCCGACTAGAAACACTGAAGCTTTCTTT.